These T cell receptor beta chains were read from a single sample in a study of CXCR3-negative and CXCR3-positive naive CD8 T cells. TCRdb re-called the 5' RACE reads; one entry per CDR3 protein, DNA not given. Its table lists about 5,500 distinct CDR3 sequences. Input material: naive CXCR3- CD8+ T cells from blood. The receptor source for this set is a human donor in good health. Some clones in this sample may be carry-over from other donors' samples. The CDR3 runs from the conserved cysteine through the conserved F or W. Clone size is not always given. Where it is, it says once, few, many or a class for expanded clones.

v_gene,j_gene,abundance,CDR3aa
TRBV19,TRBJ1-5,.,CASHLGGSESNQPQHF
TRBV29-1,TRBJ2-5,medium-sized,CSVEDKEGSETQYF
TRBV4-1,TRBJ1-3,.,CASSQAVAGDPIVHTIYF
TRBV7-2,TRBJ2-1,medium-sized,CASSLGGEGSYNEQFF
TRBV3-1,TRBJ2-1,.,CASSPQRKPAYNEQFF
TRBV10-3,TRBJ1-1,medium-sized,CAIRPGQGSEAFF
TRBV20-1,TRBJ1-1,.,CSAPLRGVPTEAFF
TRBV7-2,TRBJ2-7,medium-sized,CASSETTAYEQYF
TRBV13,TRBJ2-1,medium-sized,CASSSGTETITF
TRBV20-1,TRBJ2-5,.,CSARDQVEAAAWGETQYF
TRBV29-1,TRBJ2-7,medium-sized,CSARTTGSYEQYF
TRBV7-9,TRBJ2-5,.,CASSIRDFFTF
TRBV7-9,TRBJ1-1,.,CASSSPGSAGNTEAFF
TRBV29-1,TRBJ2-7,medium-sized,CSVGDRASYEQYF
TRBV29-1,TRBJ1-1,medium-sized,CSVEPREHTEAFF
TRBV14,TRBJ2-1,.,CASGGSYNEQFF
TRBV27,TRBJ2-7,.,CASSPAGQGAYEQYF
TRBV19,TRBJ1-2,.,CASGRDGNYGYTF
TRBV18,TRBJ2-7,.,CASSDGIYEQYF
TRBV29-1,TRBJ2-3,.,CSVEWSWRTTTDTQYF
TRBV5-5,TRBJ2-3,.,CASSSTSGDTQNF
TRBV6-2/TRBV6-3,TRBJ2-1,medium-sized,CASSWIAEWNEQFF
TRBV3-1,TRBJ2-7,medium-sized,CASSSGGTPSYEQYF
TRBV25-1,TRBJ2-5,.,CASSVSETQYF
TRBV3-1,TRBJ2-5,medium-sized,CASSQDPGETQYF
TRBV2,TRBJ1-1,.,CASRENQGMNTEAFF
TRBV7-9,TRBJ2-1,.,CSSQIGGSSYNEQFF
TRBV24-1,TRBJ1-5,.,CATSERDTWGNQPQHF
TRBV13,TRBJ2-1,.,CASSLRTGKNEQFF
TRBV12-3/TRBV12-4,TRBJ2-7,medium-sized,CASSSPGNEQYF
TRBV29-1,TRBJ2-7,.,CSVEGLGEMDLYEQYF
TRBV27,TRBJ2-5,medium-sized,CASSLGRGRQETQYF
TRBV11-2,TRBJ2-7,.,CAWGENSYEQYF
TRBV5-1,TRBJ2-3,.,CASSFWAGFTDTQYF
TRBV19,TRBJ2-7,.,CASSPRQSYYEQYF
TRBV4-1,TRBJ1-1,.,CASSQDSAGNTEAFF
TRBV20-1,TRBJ2-4,medium-sized,CSAPLVGSTLAKNIQYF
TRBV4-2,TRBJ2-1,medium-sized,CASSQDVLAGGHEQFF
TRBV6-2/TRBV6-3,TRBJ2-7,.,CASGDGYEQYF